The 14 T cell receptor beta chains given below trace back to one sample, sequenced in a study of radiation and T cells in renal cell carcinoma. The time point here: blood 4 weeks post-SBRT, at nephrectomy. Indicated treatment: 15 Gy SBRT to primary tumor, nephrectomy 4 weeks later. Produced via immunoSEQ multiplex PCR; TCRdb's table is partial and in-frame only. The table includes over 85,000 clones, around four fifths detected once. Source: blood, taken from a patient whose treatment included radiotherapy and nephrectomy. These receptors all come from a man aged 50-60 years with renal cell carcinoma.

Only a few counts were recorded for this clone. CDR3 in amino acids: CASSPGQSTYEQYF. In nucleotides, the CDR3 is TGTGCCAGCAGCCCGGGACAGAGTACCTACGAGCAGTACTTC. The chain couples TRBV28 to TRBJ2-7, with 7 positions matching TRBD1. With V trimmed by 6 bases and J by 2 bases, 7 bases remained unmatched. CDR3 length equals 14 residues. Germline V gives CDR1 MDHEN, CDR2 SYDVKM.

As concerns this clone: This sample also contains other DNA sequences that code for the same CDR3. J is TRBJ2-7 and V is TRBV20-1; D is unclear. CDR3 size: 11 residues. Trimming cost V 2 bases and J 4 bases, with 6 bases left between them. Germline CDR1 and CDR2: DFQATT and SNEGSKA (reference sequence). The CDR3 bases are TGCAGTGCTAGACCCATTTACGAGCAGTACTTC. Encoded protein: CSARPIYEQYF.

The chain is built from TRBV27 and TRBJ2-2; a weak D match, TRBD1 (6 bases). The V end lost 6 bases, the J end lost 1 base, and 9 bases lay between the germline ends. The CDR3 has 14 residues. The germline V gene encodes CDR1 MNHEY and CDR2 SMNVEV (reference sequence). The CDR3 DNA reads TGTGCCAGCAGGGGACACCAGAACACCGGGGAGCTGTTTTTT. Amino acid sequence: CASRGHQNTGELFF.

The chain links TRBV5-5 to TRBJ2-5, with D hard to call. Trimming took 2 bases from V and 4 from J, leaving 18 bases between them. Germline-derived CDR1 and CDR2 are SGHKS and YYEKEE (reference sequence). The CDR3 consists of 16 residues. The CDR3 region is CASSFSASPTRETQYF. The CDR3 coding sequence is TGTGCCAGCAGCTTCTCGGCTAGTCCCACAAGAGAGACCCAGTACTTC. Combining the CDR3 with reference TRBV5-5 and TRBJ2-5 gives the whole variable domain DAGVTQSPTHLIKTRGQQVTLRCSPISGHKSVSWYQQVLGQGPQFIFQYYEKEERGRGNFPDRFSARQFPNYSSELNVNALLLGDSALYLCASSFSASPTRETQYFGPGTRLLVL.

The V call is TRBV15, the J call TRBJ2-4; 7 bases are a match to TRBD1. This CDR3 has 18 amino acids. Germline V gene data show CDR1 as LNHNV and CDR2 as YYDKDF (reference sequence). V was clipped by 0 bases and J by 0 bases; unmatched bases: 8. The CDR3: CATSRDWDSPLAKNIQYF. CDR3 nucleotides: TGTGCCACCAGCAGAGATTGGGACAGCCCGCTAGCCAAAAACATTCAGTACTTC. Combining the CDR3 with reference TRBV15 and TRBJ2-4 gives the whole variable domain DAMVIQNPRYQVTQFGKPVTLSCSQTLNHNVMYWYQQKSSQAPKLLFHYYDKDFNNEADTPDNFQSRRPNTSFCFLDIRSPGLGDTAMYLCATSRDWDSPLAKNIQYFGAGTRLSVL.

The chain recombines TRBV5-1 with TRBJ1-5; D not resolved. Germline V gene sequence: CDR1 SGHRS, CDR2 YFSETQ. Between the trimmed V and J ends, which lost 0 bases and 5 bases, there was a span of 6 bases. This CDR3 comprises 13 residues. The CDR3 nucleotides are TGCGCCAGCAGCTTGGGGAACGATCAGCCCCAGCATTTT. The encoded protein is CASSLGNDQPQHF.

The chain is built from TRBV5-1 and TRBJ1-4; D not resolved. Germline CDR1 SGHRS, CDR2 YFSETQ. V lost 0 bases, J lost 0 bases, and 9 bases lay in between. The CDR3 contains 16 residues. The CDR3 region is CASSLGRSPTNEKLFF. DNA for the CDR3: TGCGCCAGCAGCTTGGGCAGATCCCCAACTAATGAAAAACTGTTTTTT.

This sequence joins TRBV5-1 and TRBJ2-5; TRBD2 matches at 15 bases. The CDR3 is 17 amino acids. CDR1 SGHRS and CDR2 YFSETQ come from the germline V gene. V gave up 4 bases and J gave up 3 bases; unmatched junction bases: 7. This CDR3 is CASSPGLAGGVKETQYF. The CDR3 DNA follows: TGCGCCAGCAGCCCGGGACTAGCGGGAGGAGTTAAAGAGACCCAGTACTTC.

The chain employs TRBV27 and TRBJ2-5; D is undetermined. This CDR3 is 13 amino acids long. The germline V gene encodes CDR1 MNHEY and CDR2 SMNVEV (reference sequence). V was cut by 5 bases and J by 8 bases, with 15 bases left in between. The CDR3 region is CASSQTSWETQYF. The CDR3 DNA sequence: TGTGCCAGCAGTCAAACTTCCTGGGAAACCCAGTACTTC.

V is TRBV10-1 and J is TRBJ2-7; D ambiguous. The CDR3 extends over 10 amino acids. V lost 8 bases to trimming and J lost 6 bases, with 8 bases between them. The germline V gene has CDR1 WNHNN and CDR2 SYGVQD (reference sequence). The CDR3 spells CASALVEQYF. The CDR3, as DNA: TGCGCCAGCGCGCTGGTCGAGCAGTACTTC.

The chain employs TRBV7-2 and TRBJ2-7; D unclear. This CDR3 is 16 amino acids long. The V gene's germline CDR1 is SGHTA and CDR2 FQGNSA. V was pared by 1 base and J by 2 bases, with 15 bases between. DNA for the CDR3: TGTGCCAGCAGCTTAGATGGGCAGGCCATTGCCTACGAGCAGTACTTC. Translation: CASSLDGQAIAYEQYF.

This chain links TRBV6-5 with TRBJ2-4; D remains ambiguous. V lost 6 bases and J 0 bases, leaving 9 bases between the germline ends. This CDR3 has 14 residues. The germline V gene encodes CDR1 MNHEY and CDR2 SVGAGI. CDR3 sequence reads: CASSRTLAKNIQYF. In DNA form, the CDR3 reads TGTGCCAGCAGCAGGACCCTAGCCAAAAACATTCAGTACTTC.

V gene TRBV5-6 combines with J gene TRBJ1-5, with 8 bases that match TRBD1. The trim removed 1 base at V and 5 bases at J, leaving 14 bases unmatched. The V gene's germline CDR1 is SGHDT and CDR2 YYEEEE. This CDR3 has 18 amino acids. CDR3 DNA: TGTGCCAGCAGCTTGTATATAGGACAGGGTAAGGAGGATCAGCCCCAGCATTTT. Its translation: CASSLYIGQGKEDQPQHF.

This clone occurred many times. This sequence joins TRBV7-9 and TRBJ2-7, with D perhaps matching TRBD1 or TRBD2 (7 bases each). V lost 5 bases and J lost 2, with 10 bases in between. The CDR3 has 13 residues. The germline gives CDR1 SEHNR, CDR2 FQNEAQ (reference sequence). CDR3 sequence reads: CASSPGGAYEQYF. In nucleotides, the CDR3 is TGTGCCAGCAGCCCAGGGGGGGCCTACGAGCAGTACTTC.